Listed below are T cell receptor beta chains from one sample, sequenced in a study of CD8+ T cells in alopecia areata. Assay: immunoSEQ multiplex PCR; the TCRdb copy retains only in-frame clones and omits some. The profile shows about 82,000 clones, just over 50% of them singletons. Sequencing was performed on NKG2D-high CD8+ T cells sorted from blood. These receptors all come from a human donor with alopecia areata. The CDR3 runs from the conserved cysteine through the conserved F or W. Each record gives: clone size, V gene, J gene, D gene, CDR3 DNA, CDR3 protein. D genes are given only for firm matches. The size entry is marked missing in some rows and otherwise reads once, few, many or a size class.

clone_size: -
v_call: TRBV6-5
j_call: TRBJ2-5
d_call: -
cdr3_nt: TGTGCCAGCAGTTACCCAAAGGGGGGGAAAGAGACCCAGTACTTC
cdr3_aa: CASSYPKGGKETQYF

clone_size: few
v_call: TRBV29-1
j_call: TRBJ1-2
d_call: TRBD1
cdr3_nt: TGCAGCGTCGGGACAGGGGGCGCGGTAAACTATGGCTACACCTTC
cdr3_aa: CSVGTGGAVNYGYTF

clone_size: -
v_call: TRBV30
j_call: TRBJ2-7
d_call: -
cdr3_nt: TGTGCCTGGAGTGTAGGGTGGCCAACCGACTACGAGCAGTACTTC
cdr3_aa: CAWSVGWPTDYEQYF

clone_size: -
v_call: TRBV9
j_call: TRBJ1-2
d_call: -
cdr3_nt: TGTGCCAGCAGCGGTGAAAATGGCTACACCTTC
cdr3_aa: CASSGENGYTF

clone_size: -
v_call: TRBV2
j_call: TRBJ2-5
d_call: -
cdr3_nt: TGTGCCAGCCTAGGGATCGCCCAAGAGACCCAGTACTTC
cdr3_aa: CASLGIAQETQYF

clone_size: -
v_call: TRBV7-9
j_call: TRBJ2-7
d_call: TRBD1
cdr3_nt: TGTGCCAGCAGCTTAAGTTCCGGACAGGGGGCCTACGAGCAGTACTTC
cdr3_aa: CASSLSSGQGAYEQYF

clone_size: -
v_call: TRBV29-1
j_call: TRBJ1-2
d_call: -
cdr3_nt: TGCAGCGTTGAGGACAACAACAAGGGTGGCGGCTACACCTTC
cdr3_aa: CSVEDNNKGGGYTF

clone_size: few
v_call: TRBV20-1
j_call: TRBJ2-7
d_call: -
cdr3_nt: TGCAGTGCAGGGGACTTCTACGAGCAGTACTTC
cdr3_aa: CSAGDFYEQYF

clone_size: once
v_call: TRBV11-2
j_call: TRBJ2-1
d_call: TRBD2
cdr3_nt: TGTGCCAGCACGGGAGGCAATGAGCAGTTCTTC
cdr3_aa: CASTGGNEQFF

clone_size: -
v_call: TRBV5-6
j_call: TRBJ2-7
d_call: -
cdr3_nt: TGTGCCAGCAGCCAACGGACATATAATATCTACGAGCAGTACTTC
cdr3_aa: CASSQRTYNIYEQYF

clone_size: -
v_call: TRBV7-9
j_call: TRBJ2-3
d_call: -
cdr3_nt: TGTGCCAGCTATTACACGGGGGATACGCAGTATTTT
cdr3_aa: CASYYTGDTQYF

clone_size: -
v_call: TRBV30
j_call: TRBJ2-6
d_call: TRBD1
cdr3_nt: TGTGCCTGGAGTGGGGGTGGGACAGGGTCCTCTGGGGCCAACGTCCTGACTTTC
cdr3_aa: CAWSGGGTGSSGANVLTF

clone_size: -
v_call: TRBV27
j_call: TRBJ2-1
d_call: -
cdr3_nt: TGTGCCAGCAGTTTTAAGCAGCGGCCCGCCCATGAGCAGTTCTTC
cdr3_aa: CASSFKQRPAHEQFF

clone_size: once
v_call: TRBV2
j_call: TRBJ2-3
d_call: -
cdr3_nt: TGTGCCAGCAGTGCTCCCCGGGAGCCAGATACGCAGTATTTT
cdr3_aa: CASSAPREPDTQYF

clone_size: few
v_call: TRBV29-1
j_call: TRBJ2-7
d_call: TRBD2
cdr3_nt: TGCAGCGTTGGACTAGCGGGGGCTTACGAGCAGTACTTC
cdr3_aa: CSVGLAGAYEQYF

clone_size: -
v_call: TRBV4-1
j_call: TRBJ2-5
d_call: -
cdr3_nt: TGCGCCAGCAGCCCGGACAGAGAGACCCAGTACTTC
cdr3_aa: CASSPDRETQYF

clone_size: few
v_call: TRBV6-5
j_call: TRBJ2-1
d_call: -
cdr3_nt: TGTGCCAGCAGTCTGGGGAAGACCTACAATGAGCAGTTCTTC
cdr3_aa: CASSLGKTYNEQFF

clone_size: once
v_call: TRBV27
j_call: TRBJ2-5
d_call: -
cdr3_nt: TGTGCCAGCAGTTTATGGGAGACCCAGTACTTC
cdr3_aa: CASSLWETQYF

clone_size: -
v_call: TRBV29-1
j_call: TRBJ1-2
d_call: -
cdr3_nt: TGCAGCGTTGATTGGTCCGGGACACCTAACTATGGCTACACCTTC
cdr3_aa: CSVDWSGTPNYGYTF

clone_size: once
v_call: TRBV4-1
j_call: TRBJ2-2
d_call: -
cdr3_nt: TGCGCCAGCAGCCAAGGGCAGGGTACCGGGGAGCTGTTTTTT
cdr3_aa: CASSQGQGTGELFF

clone_size: -
v_call: TRBV28
j_call: TRBJ2-7
d_call: -
cdr3_nt: TGTGCCACCCTCGCGGGGAAGTACGAGCAGTACTTC
cdr3_aa: CATLAGKYEQYF

clone_size: -
v_call: TRBV7-9
j_call: TRBJ2-1
d_call: -
cdr3_nt: TGTGCCAGAGCGTGGACTACACCTAGGGAGCAGTTCTTC
cdr3_aa: CARAWTTPREQFF

clone_size: -
v_call: TRBV27
j_call: TRBJ1-1
d_call: TRBD1
cdr3_nt: TGTGCCAGCGCCTTCTCGACAGGGGCGAGCACTGAAGCTTTCTTT
cdr3_aa: CASAFSTGASTEAFF

clone_size: medium-sized
v_call: TRBV7-9
j_call: TRBJ1-2
d_call: TRBD1
cdr3_nt: TGTGCCAGCAGCTTTACAGGGGGCCATGGCTACACCTTC
cdr3_aa: CASSFTGGHGYTF

clone_size: -
v_call: TRBV7-2
j_call: TRBJ2-1
d_call: -
cdr3_nt: TGTGCCAGCAGCTTAAGAGGAGAGCACAATGAGCAGTTCTTC
cdr3_aa: CASSLRGEHNEQFF

clone_size: -
v_call: TRBV14
j_call: TRBJ2-1
d_call: -
cdr3_nt: TGTGCCAGCAGCCAAGTCGGAGGTCCCGAGCAGTTCTTC
cdr3_aa: CASSQVGGPEQFF

clone_size: -
v_call: TRBV27
j_call: TRBJ1-2
d_call: TRBD1
cdr3_nt: TGTGCCAGCAGTCTAGTTCCGGGACAGGGGGGAGACTATGGCTACACCTTC
cdr3_aa: CASSLVPGQGGDYGYTF

clone_size: few
v_call: TRBV14
j_call: TRBJ1-1
d_call: -
cdr3_nt: TGTGCCAGCAGCCATGTAGAAACTGAAGCTTTCTTT
cdr3_aa: CASSHVETEAFF

clone_size: -
v_call: TRBV28
j_call: TRBJ1-4
d_call: -
cdr3_nt: TGTGCCAGCAGTTTCCTAGGTTTCGGGGATAATGAAAAACTGTTTTTT
cdr3_aa: CASSFLGFGDNEKLFF

clone_size: -
v_call: TRBV5-1
j_call: TRBJ2-3
d_call: -
cdr3_nt: TGCGCCAGCAGCCTAGCTACAGATACGCAGTATTTT
cdr3_aa: CASSLATDTQYF

clone_size: few
v_call: TRBV7-9
j_call: TRBJ1-2
d_call: -
cdr3_nt: TGTGCCAGCAGCGGCAGGTTTACGCCCTATGGCTACACCTTC
cdr3_aa: CASSGRFTPYGYTF

clone_size: few
v_call: TRBV30
j_call: TRBJ2-1
d_call: TRBD1
cdr3_nt: TGTGCCTGGCAACAAGACAGGGGCGAGCAGTTCTTC
cdr3_aa: CAWQQDRGEQFF

clone_size: -
v_call: TRBV29-1
j_call: TRBJ1-2
d_call: -
cdr3_nt: TGCAGCGTGTCCGGGGGGACGGGCTACACCTTC
cdr3_aa: CSVSGGTGYTF

clone_size: -
v_call: TRBV7-9
j_call: TRBJ2-3
d_call: TRBD2
cdr3_nt: TGTGCCAGCAGCTTAGATCCGCTAGCGGGGAACACAGATACGCAGTATTTT
cdr3_aa: CASSLDPLAGNTDTQYF

clone_size: few
v_call: TRBV29-1
j_call: TRBJ2-7
d_call: -
cdr3_nt: TGCAGCGTTGAAGGGGGCTCAGGGCCCGAGCAGTACTTC
cdr3_aa: CSVEGGSGPEQYF

clone_size: -
v_call: TRBV6-1
j_call: TRBJ2-5
d_call: -
cdr3_nt: TGTGCCAGCAGTGAACCTAGACTCATGGGAGAGACCCAGTACTTC
cdr3_aa: CASSEPRLMGETQYF

clone_size: -
v_call: TRBV28
j_call: TRBJ1-5
d_call: TRBD1
cdr3_nt: TGTGCCAGCAGTTTATGGACAGGGTCGGGGGATCAGCCCCAGCATTTT
cdr3_aa: CASSLWTGSGDQPQHF

clone_size: few
v_call: TRBV28
j_call: TRBJ2-7
d_call: -
cdr3_nt: TGTGCCAGCAGTTTCGGGACGGAAGAACAGTACTTC
cdr3_aa: CASSFGTEEQYF

clone_size: few
v_call: TRBV29-1
j_call: TRBJ2-3
d_call: -
cdr3_nt: TGCAGCGTTGATGCGGGGGCATACACGCAGTATTTT
cdr3_aa: CSVDAGAYTQYF

clone_size: few
v_call: TRBV28
j_call: TRBJ2-7
d_call: -
cdr3_nt: TGTGCCAGCAACATCGGGGCCTACGAGCAGTACTTC
cdr3_aa: CASNIGAYEQYF

clone_size: -
v_call: TRBV28
j_call: TRBJ2-7
d_call: -
cdr3_nt: TGTGCCAGCAGTTTGGGACCCATGTACTTC
cdr3_aa: CASSLGPMYF

clone_size: once
v_call: TRBV28
j_call: TRBJ2-7
d_call: TRBD1
cdr3_nt: TGTGCCACCGAACCGGGACAGGGTCCCTCCTACGAGCAGTACTTC
cdr3_aa: CATEPGQGPSYEQYF

clone_size: few
v_call: TRBV28
j_call: TRBJ2-7
d_call: TRBD2
cdr3_nt: TGTGCCAGCAGCCGTCCCACTTTGGGACTAGCCCGTCCCTACGAGCAGTACTTC
cdr3_aa: CASSRPTLGLARPYEQYF

clone_size: -
v_call: TRBV27
j_call: TRBJ2-2
d_call: -
cdr3_nt: TGTGCCAGCAGTTTTACGACGAACACCGGGGAGCTGTTTTTT
cdr3_aa: CASSFTTNTGELFF

clone_size: -
v_call: TRBV5-1
j_call: TRBJ2-5
d_call: -
cdr3_nt: TGCGCCAGCAGCTTGGTAGGGGGACCGGGCGAGGAGACCCAGTACTTC
cdr3_aa: CASSLVGGPGEETQYF

clone_size: -
v_call: TRBV29-1
j_call: TRBJ2-1
d_call: -
cdr3_nt: TGCAGCCTTCCCGGGACTGAAACTAATGAGCAGTTCTTC
cdr3_aa: CSLPGTETNEQFF

clone_size: -
v_call: TRBV5-6
j_call: TRBJ2-3
d_call: TRBD2
cdr3_nt: TGTGCCAGCAGCTTGCTGACTAGCGGGGCCACAGATACGCAGTATTTT
cdr3_aa: CASSLLTSGATDTQYF

clone_size: -
v_call: TRBV30
j_call: TRBJ1-2
d_call: -
cdr3_nt: TGTGCCTGGAGTGCGTACTATGGCTACACCTTC
cdr3_aa: CAWSAYYGYTF

clone_size: -
v_call: TRBV13
j_call: TRBJ2-5
d_call: -
cdr3_nt: TGTGCCAGCAGCTCTTTCTTAGAAGCAGAGACCCAGTACTTC
cdr3_aa: CASSSFLEAETQYF

clone_size: few
v_call: TRBV28
j_call: TRBJ2-1
d_call: TRBD2
cdr3_nt: TGTGCCAGCAGCCCTACCCCCCTAGCGGGGGGCAACAATGAGCAGTTCTTC
cdr3_aa: CASSPTPLAGGNNEQFF

clone_size: once
v_call: TRBV30
j_call: TRBJ2-7
d_call: TRBD1
cdr3_nt: TGTGCCTGGAAACTAGGACAGGGCTCCTACGAGCAGTACTTC
cdr3_aa: CAWKLGQGSYEQYF